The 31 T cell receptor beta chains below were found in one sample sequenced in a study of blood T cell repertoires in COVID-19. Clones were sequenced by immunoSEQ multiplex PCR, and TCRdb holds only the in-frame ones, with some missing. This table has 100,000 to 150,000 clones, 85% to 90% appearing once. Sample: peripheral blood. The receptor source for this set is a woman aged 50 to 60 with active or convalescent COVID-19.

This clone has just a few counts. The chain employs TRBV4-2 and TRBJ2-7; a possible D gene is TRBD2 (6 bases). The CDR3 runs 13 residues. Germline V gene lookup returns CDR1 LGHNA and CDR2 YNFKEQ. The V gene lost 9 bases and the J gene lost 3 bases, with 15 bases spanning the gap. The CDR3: CASRRDSGYEQYF. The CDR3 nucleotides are TGTGCCAGTCGGAGGGATAGCGGCTACGAGCAGTACTTC.

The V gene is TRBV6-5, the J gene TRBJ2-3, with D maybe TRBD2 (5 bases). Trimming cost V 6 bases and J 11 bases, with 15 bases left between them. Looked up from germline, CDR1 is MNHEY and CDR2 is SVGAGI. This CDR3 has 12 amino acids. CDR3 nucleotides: TGTGCCAGCAGCTACGCAGGCGGAGGGCAGTATTTT. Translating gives CASSYAGGGQYF.

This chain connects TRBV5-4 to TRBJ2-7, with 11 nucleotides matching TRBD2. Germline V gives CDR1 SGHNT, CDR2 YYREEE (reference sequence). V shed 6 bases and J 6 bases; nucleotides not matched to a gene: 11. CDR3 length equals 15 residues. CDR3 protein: CASTDRSGRAGEQYF. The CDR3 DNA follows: TGTGCCAGCACCGACCGTAGCGGGAGGGCCGGCGAGCAGTACTTC.

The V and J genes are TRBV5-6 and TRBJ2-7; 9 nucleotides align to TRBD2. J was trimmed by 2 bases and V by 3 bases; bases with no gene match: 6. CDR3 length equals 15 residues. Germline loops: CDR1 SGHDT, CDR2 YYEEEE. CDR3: CASSSAGTSTYEQYF. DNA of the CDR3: TGTGCCAGCAGCTCAGCCGGGACTAGCACCTACGAGCAGTACTTC.

The CDR3 loop is CASSYHWTSGTSTDTQYF. For the CDR3, the DNA is TGTGCCAGCAGTTACCACTGGACTAGCGGGACTAGCACAGATACGCAGTATTTT. The chain uses TRBV6-2 or TRBV6-3 and TRBJ2-3; 12 bases match TRBD2. J lost 0 bases, V lost 2 bases, and 6 bases had no gene match. The CDR3 loop spans 18 amino acids. Germline assignment: CDR1 MNHEY and CDR2 SVGEGT.

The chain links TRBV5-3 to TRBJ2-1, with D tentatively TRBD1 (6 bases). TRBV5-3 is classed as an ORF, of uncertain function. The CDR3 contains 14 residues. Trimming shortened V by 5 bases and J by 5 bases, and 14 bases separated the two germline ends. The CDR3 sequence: CARRDTGFNNEQFF. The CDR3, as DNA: TGTGCCAGAAGGGATACAGGGTTCAACAATGAGCAGTTCTTC.

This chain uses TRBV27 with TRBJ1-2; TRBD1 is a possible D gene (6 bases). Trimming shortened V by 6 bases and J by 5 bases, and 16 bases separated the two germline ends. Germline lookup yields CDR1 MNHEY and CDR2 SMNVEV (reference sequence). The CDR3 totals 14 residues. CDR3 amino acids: CASRSNRARYGYTF. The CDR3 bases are TGTGCCAGCAGGTCAAACAGGGCCCGTTATGGCTACACCTTC.

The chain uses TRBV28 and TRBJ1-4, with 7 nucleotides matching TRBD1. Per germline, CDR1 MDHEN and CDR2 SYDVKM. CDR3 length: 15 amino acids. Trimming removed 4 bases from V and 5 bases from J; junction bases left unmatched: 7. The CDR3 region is CASSSGDSMNEKLFF. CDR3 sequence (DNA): TGTGCCAGCAGTTCCGGGGACAGCATGAATGAAAAACTGTTTTTT. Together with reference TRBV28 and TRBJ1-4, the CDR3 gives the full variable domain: DVKVTQSSRYLVKRTGEKVFLECVQDMDHENMFWYRQDPGLGLRLIYFSYDVKMKEKGDIPEGYSVSREKKERFSLILESASTNQTSMYLCASSSGDSMNEKLFFGSGTQLSVL.

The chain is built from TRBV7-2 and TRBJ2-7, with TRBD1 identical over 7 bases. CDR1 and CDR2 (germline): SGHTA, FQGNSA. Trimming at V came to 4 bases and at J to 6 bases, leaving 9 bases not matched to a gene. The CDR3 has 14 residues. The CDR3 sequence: CASSSRQGRAEQYF. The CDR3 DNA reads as TGTGCCAGCAGCTCGCGACAGGGACGGGCCGAGCAGTACTTC.

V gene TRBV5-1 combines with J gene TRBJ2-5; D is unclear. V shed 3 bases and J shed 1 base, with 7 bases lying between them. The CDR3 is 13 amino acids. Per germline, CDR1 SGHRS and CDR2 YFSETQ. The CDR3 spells CASSSLSQETQYF. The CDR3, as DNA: TGCGCCAGCAGCTCCTTATCCCAAGAGACCCAGTACTTC.

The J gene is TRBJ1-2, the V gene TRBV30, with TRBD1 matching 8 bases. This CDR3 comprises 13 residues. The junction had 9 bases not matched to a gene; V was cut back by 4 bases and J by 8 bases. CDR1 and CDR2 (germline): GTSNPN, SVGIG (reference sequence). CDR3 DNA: TGTGCCTGGAATGACAGGGGTTATATGGGCTACACCTTC. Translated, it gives CAWNDRGYMGYTF.

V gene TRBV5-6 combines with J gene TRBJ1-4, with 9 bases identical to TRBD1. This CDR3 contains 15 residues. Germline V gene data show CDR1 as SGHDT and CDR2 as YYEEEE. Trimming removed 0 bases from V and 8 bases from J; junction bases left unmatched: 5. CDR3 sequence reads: CASSLEQGAREKLFF. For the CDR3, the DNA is TGTGCCAGCAGCTTGGAACAGGGGGCGCGGGAAAAACTGTTTTTT.

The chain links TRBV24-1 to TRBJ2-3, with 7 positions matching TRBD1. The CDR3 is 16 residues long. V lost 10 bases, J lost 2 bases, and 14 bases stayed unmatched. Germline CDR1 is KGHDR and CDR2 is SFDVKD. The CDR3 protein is CATSSRTTGPTDTQYF. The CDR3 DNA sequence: TGTGCCACATCCAGTCGGACGACAGGGCCCACAGATACGCAGTATTTT.

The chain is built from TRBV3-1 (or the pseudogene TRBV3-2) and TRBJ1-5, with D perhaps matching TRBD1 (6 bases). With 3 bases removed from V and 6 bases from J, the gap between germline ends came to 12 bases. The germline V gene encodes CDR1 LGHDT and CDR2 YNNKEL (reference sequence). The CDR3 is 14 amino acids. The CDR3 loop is CASSQGGGGQPQHF. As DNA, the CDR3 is TGTGCCAGCAGCCAGGGAGGGGGAGGTCAGCCCCAGCATTTT.

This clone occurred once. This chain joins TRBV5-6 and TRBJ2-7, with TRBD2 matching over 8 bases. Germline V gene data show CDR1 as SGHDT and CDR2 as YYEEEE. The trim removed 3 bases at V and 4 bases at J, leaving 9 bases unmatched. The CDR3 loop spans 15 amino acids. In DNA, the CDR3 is TGTGCCAGCAGCTGGGCCGGGAGGGGATCATACGAGCAGTACTTC. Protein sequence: CASSWAGRGSYEQYF.

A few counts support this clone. The DNA for the CDR3 is TGTGCCAGCAGTGAACCGCAGCGGACTAGCGGGAAAGAGACCCAGTACTTC. It specifies CASSEPQRTSGKETQYF. The chain is built from TRBV2 and TRBJ2-5; 12 positions agree with TRBD2. After removal of 2 bases from V and 3 bases from J, the junction contained 7 bases not matched to a gene. Germline V lookup: CDR1 SNHLY, CDR2 FYNNEI. This CDR3 has 17 residues.

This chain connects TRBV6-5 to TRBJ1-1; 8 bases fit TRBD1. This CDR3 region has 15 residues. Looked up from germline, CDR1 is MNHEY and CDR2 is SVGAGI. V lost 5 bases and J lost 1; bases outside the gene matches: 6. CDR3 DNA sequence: TGTGCCAGCAGTACGTGGGACAGGTGGAACACTGAAGCTTTCTTT. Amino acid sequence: CASSTWDRWNTEAFF.

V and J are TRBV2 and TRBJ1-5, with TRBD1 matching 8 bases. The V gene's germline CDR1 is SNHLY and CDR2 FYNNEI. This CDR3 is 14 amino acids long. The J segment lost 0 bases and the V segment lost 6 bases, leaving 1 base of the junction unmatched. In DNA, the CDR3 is TGTGCCAGCAGGGGACAGGTTAGCAATCAGCCCCAGCATTTT. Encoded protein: CASRGQVSNQPQHF.

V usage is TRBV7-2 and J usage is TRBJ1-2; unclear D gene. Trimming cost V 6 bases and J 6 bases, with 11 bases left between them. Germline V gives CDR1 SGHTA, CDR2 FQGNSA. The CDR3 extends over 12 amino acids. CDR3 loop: CASSLRGNGYTF. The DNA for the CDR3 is TGTGCCAGCAGTCTCCGGGGTAATGGCTACACCTTC.

CDR3 region: CASSVSGGGHSPLHF. The CDR3 DNA sequence: TGTGCCAGCAGCGTTTCAGGGGGCGGTCATTCACCCCTCCACTTT. The chain joins TRBV9 to TRBJ1-6; 8 nucleotides line up with TRBD1. The CDR3 spans 15 residues. J lost 8 bases, V lost 2 bases, and 6 bases had no gene match. The germline CDR1 and CDR2 sequences are SGDLS and YYNGEE.

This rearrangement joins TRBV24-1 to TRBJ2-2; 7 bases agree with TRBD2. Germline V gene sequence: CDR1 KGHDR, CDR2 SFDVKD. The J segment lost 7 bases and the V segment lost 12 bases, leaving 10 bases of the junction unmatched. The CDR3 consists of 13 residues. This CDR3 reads CAEEREAHGELFF. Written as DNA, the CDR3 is TGTGCCGAGGAACGGGAGGCACACGGGGAGCTGTTTTTT.

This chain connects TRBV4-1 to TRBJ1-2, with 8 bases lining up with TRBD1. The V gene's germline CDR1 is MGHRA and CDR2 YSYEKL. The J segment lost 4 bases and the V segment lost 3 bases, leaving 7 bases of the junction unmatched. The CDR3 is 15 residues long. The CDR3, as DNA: TGCGCCAGCAGCCACGGACAGGGTGGGGGCTATGGCTACACCTTC. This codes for CASSHGQGGGYGYTF.

The CDR3 protein is CASARDRGGYGYTF. The CDR3 DNA sequence: TGTGCCAGTGCTCGGGACAGAGGCGGGTATGGCTACACCTTC. The gene calls are TRBV19 and TRBJ1-2, with 7 bases identical to TRBD1. This CDR3 has 14 amino acids. V gave up 8 bases and J gave up 5 bases; unmatched junction bases: 11. Germline values: CDR1 LNHDA, CDR2 SQIVND (reference sequence).

The CDR3 DNA reads as TGTGCCAGCTCACCACAGGGGACAGAGCCCCTTGAGACCCAGTACTTC. Residues: CASSPQGTEPLETQYF. This chain joins TRBV18 and TRBJ2-5; TRBD1 matches at 7 bases. The V gene end was trimmed by 1 base and the J gene end by 5 bases; junction bases not matched to a gene: 10. CDR3 size: 16 residues. Germline CDR1 is KGHSH and CDR2 is LQKENI.

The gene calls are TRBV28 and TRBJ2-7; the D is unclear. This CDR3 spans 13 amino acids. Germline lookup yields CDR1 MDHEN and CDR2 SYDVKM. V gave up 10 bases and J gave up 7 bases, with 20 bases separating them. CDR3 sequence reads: CATCLGMTQEQYF. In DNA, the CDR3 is TGTGCCACCTGTCTGGGTATGACTCAGGAGCAGTACTTC.

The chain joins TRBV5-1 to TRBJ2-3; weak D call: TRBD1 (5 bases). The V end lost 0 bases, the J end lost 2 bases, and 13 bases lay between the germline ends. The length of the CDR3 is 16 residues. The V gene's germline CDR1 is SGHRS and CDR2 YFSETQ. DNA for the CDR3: TGCGCCAGCAGCTTGGAAGGGGCCAGGGTCACAGATACGCAGTATTTT. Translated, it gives CASSLEGARVTDTQYF. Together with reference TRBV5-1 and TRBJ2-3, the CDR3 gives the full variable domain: KAGVTQTPRYLIKTRGQQVTLSCSPISGHRSVSWYQQTPGQGLQFLFEYFSETQRNKGNFPGRFSGRQFSNSRSEMNVSTLELGDSALYLCASSLEGARVTDTQYFGPGTRLTVL.

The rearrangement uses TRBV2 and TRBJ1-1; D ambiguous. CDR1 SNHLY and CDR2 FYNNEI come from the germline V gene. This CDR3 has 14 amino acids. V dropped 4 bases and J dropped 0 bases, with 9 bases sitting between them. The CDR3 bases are TGTGCCAGCAGTGGCTTAGCCGTGAACACTGAAGCTTTCTTT. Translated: CASSGLAVNTEAFF.

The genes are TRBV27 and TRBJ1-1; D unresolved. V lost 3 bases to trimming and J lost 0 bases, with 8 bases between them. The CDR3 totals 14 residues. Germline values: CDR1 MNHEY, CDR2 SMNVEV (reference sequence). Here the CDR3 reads CASSFSQMNTEAFF. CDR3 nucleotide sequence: TGTGCCAGCAGTTTTTCCCAGATGAACACTGAAGCTTTCTTT.

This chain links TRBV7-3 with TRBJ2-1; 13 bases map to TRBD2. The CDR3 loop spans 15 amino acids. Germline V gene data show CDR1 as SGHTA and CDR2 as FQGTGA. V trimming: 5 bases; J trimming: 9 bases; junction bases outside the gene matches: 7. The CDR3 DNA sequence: TGTGCCAGCAGCCGGACTAGCGGGAGTGTAGGTGAGCAGTTCTTC. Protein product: CASSRTSGSVGEQFF.

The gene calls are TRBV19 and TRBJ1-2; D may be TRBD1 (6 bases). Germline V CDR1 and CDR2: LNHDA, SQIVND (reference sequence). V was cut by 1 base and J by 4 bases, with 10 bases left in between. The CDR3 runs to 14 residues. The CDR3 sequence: CASSIGDTGYGYTF. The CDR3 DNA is TGTGCCAGTAGTATAGGGGACACCGGCTATGGCTACACCTTC.

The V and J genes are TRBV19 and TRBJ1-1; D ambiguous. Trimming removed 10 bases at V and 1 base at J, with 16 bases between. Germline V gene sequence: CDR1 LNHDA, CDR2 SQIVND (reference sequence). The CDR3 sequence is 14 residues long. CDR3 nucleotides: TGTGCCACCCCCCGAGGCATCGAGAACACTGAAGCTTTCTTT. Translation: CATPRGIENTEAFF. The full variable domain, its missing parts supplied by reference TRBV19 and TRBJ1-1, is DGGITQSPKYLFRKEGQNVTLSCEQNLNHDAMYWYRQDPGQGLRLIYYSQIVNDFQKGDIAEGYSVSREKKESFPLTVTSAQKNPTAFYLCATPRGIENTEAFFGQGTRLTVV.